Included here is one T cell receptor (beta chain) sequence, with context. Its antigen is unidentified. This sample is part of a study of CD8 T cells in ankylosing spondylitis. Study-level results: Matched ankylosing spondylitis synovial fluid reportedly contained a significantly enriched population of disease-linked clones. Clones linked with disease were CD8+ and fairly uncommon in the peripheral blood. Ankylosing spondylitis blood appeared to be characterized by a TCR beta motif of under 10 highly homologous variants. Reports of some motif variants in reactive arthritis synovial fluid and blood predate this one.

Using its own MiXCR run on the 5' RACE reads, TCRdb lists one record per CDR3 protein. The top ten hold approximately 6.3% of the sample, which has about 540,000 distinct CDR3 sequences, about 13% seen once. V dropped 0 bases and J dropped 2; count of bases not matched to a gene: 11. The CDR3 consists of 18 residues. Germline CDR1 and CDR2: MNHEY and SVGEGT. The source material was blood, either unsorted or a sorted T cell fraction (not recorded which). This chain connects TRBV6-2 or TRBV6-3 to TRBJ1-1; TRBD1 matches 8 bases. The TCR comes from a male donor with ankylosing spondylitis. CDR3 coding DNA: TGTGCCAGCAGTTACTCGTTCGGACAGGGAGGGGGCAACACTGAAGCTTTCTTT. Translation gives CASSYSFGQGGGNTEAFF.